Presented here are 10 T cell receptor beta chains from one specimen sequenced in a study of cytomegalovirus exposure and HLA in healthy donors. A multiplex PCR was run with 60 Vbeta primers and 13 Jbeta primers. TCRdb's copy holds only in-frame clones and misses some; the assay was immunoSEQ multiplex PCR. The sample carries about 130,000 clones, around three quarters recorded once. Sequencing used PBMCs. Receptors were obtained from a man aged 40-55 years in good health and CMV-seronegative.

This clone was recorded a few times. The chain recombines TRBV5-1 with TRBJ2-2, with a weak D call TRBD2 (5 bases). This CDR3 is 15 amino acids long. V gave up 2 bases and J gave up 0 bases, with 8 bases separating them. Germline loops: CDR1 SGHRS, CDR2 YFSETQ. CDR3 amino acids: CASSLLGANTGELFF. The CDR3, as DNA: TGCGCCAGCAGCTTACTCGGGGCGAACACCGGGGAGCTGTTTTTT.

This chain uses TRBV6-6 with TRBJ2-2, with 7 bases lining up with TRBD2. This CDR3 spans 15 amino acids. The V gene end was trimmed by 2 bases and the J gene end by 7 bases; junction bases not matched to a gene: 7. Germline values: CDR1 MNHNY, CDR2 SVGAGI (reference sequence). This CDR3 reads CASSYGEGRGGELFF. The CDR3 nucleotides read TGTGCCAGCAGTTACGGGGAGGGTCGAGGCGGGGAGCTGTTTTTT.

The chain links TRBV4-2 to TRBJ1-2; D remains ambiguous. Germline CDR1 reads LGHNA; CDR2 reads YNFKEQ. Trimming pared 1 base from V and 0 bases from J, leaving 6 bases between. The CDR3 consists of 14 residues. The CDR3 DNA reads TGTGCCAGCAGCCAAGCCTCTCCTAACTATGGCTACACCTTC. Protein product: CASSQASPNYGYTF.

The rearrangement joins TRBV4-3 to TRBJ1-2; D ambiguous. This CDR3 is 15 amino acids long. Trimming stripped 0 bases from V and 4 bases from J, with 12 bases between. The V gene's germline CDR1 is LGHNA and CDR2 YSLEER. The CDR3: CASSQEHGLSYGYTF. Written as DNA, the CDR3 is TGCGCCAGCAGCCAAGAGCACGGACTATCCTATGGCTACACCTTC.

This clone was counted once. This chain connects TRBV15 to TRBJ2-3; the match to TRBD2 covers 12 bases. Looked up from germline, CDR1 is LNHNV and CDR2 is YYDKDF (reference sequence). The CDR3 length is 17 residues. Unmatched junction bases numbered 3, after V lost 0 bases and J lost 2 bases. Here the CDR3 DNA reads TGTGCCACCAGCAGAGATCTAGCGGGGGGGATCACAGATACGCAGTATTTT. Its protein is CATSRDLAGGITDTQYF.

The chain carries TRBV9 and TRBJ2-5; maybe TRBD1 (5 bases). The CDR3 contains 13 residues. Germline assignment: CDR1 SGDLS and CDR2 YYNGEE. Trimming cost V 5 bases and J 1 base, with 9 bases left between them. This CDR3 is CASSGAFQETQYF. The DNA of the CDR3 is TGTGCCAGCAGTGGGGCCTTCCAAGAGACCCAGTACTTC.

CDR3 loop: CATSSLSSGANVLTF. The CDR3 bases are TGTGCCACCAGCAGTCTCAGCTCTGGGGCCAACGTCCTGACTTTC. The rearrangement joins TRBV15 to TRBJ2-6, with D unresolved. Trimming stripped 3 bases from V and 0 bases from J, with 6 bases between. The CDR3 is 15 residues long. Germline V gene lookup returns CDR1 LNHNV and CDR2 YYDKDF (reference sequence).

The CDR3 DNA sequence: TGTGCCAGTAGTATAGGCAGTTACACTGAAGCTTTCTTT. This sequence encodes CASSIGSYTEAFF. V usage is TRBV19 and J usage is TRBJ1-1; D gene uncertain. The CDR3 length is 13 residues. Per germline, CDR1 LNHDA and CDR2 SQIVND (reference sequence). Trimming shortened V by 1 base and J by 3 bases, and 6 bases separated the two germline ends.

V is TRBV27 and J is TRBJ1-6; TRBD1 matches at 9 bases. The CDR3 spans 15 residues. Trimming cost V 6 bases and J 9 bases; bases outside gene matches: 9. In germline, CDR1 is MNHEY, CDR2 SMNVEV (reference sequence). The CDR3 DNA sequence: TGTGCCAGCAGGATACAGGGGGCAGGGGGTTCACCCCTCCACTTT. Its protein product is CASRIQGAGGSPLHF.

The chain recombines TRBV9 with TRBJ2-5; D is unclear. V was clipped by 0 bases and J by 2 bases, with 8 bases between them. CDR1 and CDR2 from the germline V gene are SGDLS and YYNGEE. The CDR3 is made up of 14 amino acids. CDR3 amino acids: CASSVVGRQETQYF. The CDR3 DNA reads TGTGCCAGCAGCGTAGTGGGCAGGCAAGAGACCCAGTACTTC.